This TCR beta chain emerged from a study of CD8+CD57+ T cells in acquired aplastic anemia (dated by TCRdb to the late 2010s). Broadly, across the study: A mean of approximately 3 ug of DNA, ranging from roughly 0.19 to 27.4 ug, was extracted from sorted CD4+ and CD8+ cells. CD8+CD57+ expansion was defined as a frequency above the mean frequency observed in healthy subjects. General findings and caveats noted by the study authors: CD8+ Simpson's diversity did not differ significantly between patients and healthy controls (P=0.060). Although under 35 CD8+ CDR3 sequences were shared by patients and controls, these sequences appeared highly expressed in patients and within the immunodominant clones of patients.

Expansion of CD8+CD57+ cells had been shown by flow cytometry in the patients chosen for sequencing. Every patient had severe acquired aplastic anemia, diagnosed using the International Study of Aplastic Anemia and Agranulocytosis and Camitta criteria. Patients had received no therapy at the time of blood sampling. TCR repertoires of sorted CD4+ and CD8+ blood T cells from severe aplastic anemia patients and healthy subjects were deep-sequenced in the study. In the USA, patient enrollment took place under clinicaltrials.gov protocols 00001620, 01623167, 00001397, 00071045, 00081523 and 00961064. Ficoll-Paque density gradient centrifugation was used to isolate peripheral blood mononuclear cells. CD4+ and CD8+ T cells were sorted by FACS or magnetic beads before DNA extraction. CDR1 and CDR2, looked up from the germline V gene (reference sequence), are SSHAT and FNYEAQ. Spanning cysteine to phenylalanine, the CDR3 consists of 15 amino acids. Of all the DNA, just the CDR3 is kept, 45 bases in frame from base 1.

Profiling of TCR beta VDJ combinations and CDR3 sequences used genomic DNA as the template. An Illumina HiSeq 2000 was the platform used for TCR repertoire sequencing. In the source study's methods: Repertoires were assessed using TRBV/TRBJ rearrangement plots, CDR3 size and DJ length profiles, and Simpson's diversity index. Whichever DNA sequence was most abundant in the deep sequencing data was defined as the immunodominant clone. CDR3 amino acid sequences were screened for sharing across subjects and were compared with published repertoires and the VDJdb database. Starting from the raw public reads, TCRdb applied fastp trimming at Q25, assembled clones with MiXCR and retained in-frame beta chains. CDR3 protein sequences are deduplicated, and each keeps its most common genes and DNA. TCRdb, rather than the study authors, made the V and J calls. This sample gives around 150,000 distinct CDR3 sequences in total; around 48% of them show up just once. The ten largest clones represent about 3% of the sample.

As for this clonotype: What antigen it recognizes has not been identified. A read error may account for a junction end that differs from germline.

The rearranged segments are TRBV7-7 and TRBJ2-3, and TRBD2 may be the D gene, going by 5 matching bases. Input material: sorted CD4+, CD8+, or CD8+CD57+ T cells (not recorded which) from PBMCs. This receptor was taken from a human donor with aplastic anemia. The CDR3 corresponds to CASSLGLSGTDTQYF. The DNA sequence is TGTGCTAGCAGCTTAGGGCTTAGCGGCACAGATACGCAGTATTTT.